What follows are 15 T cell receptor beta chains derived from one specimen sequenced in a study of OX40 agonist ivuxolimab in advanced cancers. The method was immunoSEQ multiplex PCR; TCRdb's version includes in-frame clones alone and lacks a portion of them. The data contain approximately 100,000 clones, approximately 90% of them seen just once; the ten biggest clones take up under 0.8%. This sample comprised CD4+ or CD8+ T cells sorted from blood, obtained in a trial of the OX40 agonist ivuxolimab. The receptors were sampled from an adult with an advanced solid tumor such as melanoma, head and neck, liver or kidney cancer.

The chain combines TRBV5-1 with TRBJ2-1, with D perhaps TRBD1 (5 bases). CDR3 length: 14 amino acids. V was trimmed by 4 bases and J by 6 bases, leaving 14 bases between them. Germline V gives CDR1 SGHRS, CDR2 YFSETQ. The CDR3 nucleotides read TGCGCCAGCAGCCTACAAGGACATGCCAATGAGCAGTTCTTC. The encoded protein is CASSLQGHANEQFF.

The chain combines TRBV7-9 with TRBJ2-2, with 12 bases fitting TRBD1. Unmatched junction bases numbered 5, after V lost 5 bases and J lost 7 bases. Per germline, CDR1 SEHNR and CDR2 FQNEAQ (reference sequence). This CDR3 is 15 amino acids long. CDR3 region: CASSLGTGGFGELFF. The CDR3 DNA is TGTGCCAGCAGCCTCGGGACAGGGGGCTTCGGGGAGCTGTTTTTT.

The V gene is TRBV29-1, the J gene TRBJ2-7, with TRBD1 as a possible D gene (6 bases). Germline V gene data show CDR1 as SQVTM and CDR2 as ANQGSEA. CDR3 size: 13 residues. Deletions cut 4 bases from V and 7 bases from J, with 17 bases between. The CDR3 DNA reads as TGCAGCGTTGGGGGCACCGGGACACGGGAGCAGTACTTC. Amino acid sequence: CSVGGTGTREQYF.

This chain connects TRBV27 to TRBJ2-7; 14 positions match TRBD2. This CDR3 is 17 amino acids long. V shed 3 bases and J 0 bases; nucleotides not matched to a gene: 4. From germline, CDR1 is MNHEY and CDR2 SMNVEV (reference sequence). The CDR3 loop is CASSFRTSGGSSYEQYF. For the CDR3, the DNA is TGTGCCAGCAGTTTTAGGACTAGCGGGGGGAGCTCCTACGAGCAGTACTTC.

The chain recombines TRBV10-3 with TRBJ2-7; 8 positions match TRBD1. There are 14 residues in the CDR3. The J segment lost 2 bases and the V segment lost 4 bases, leaving 4 bases of the junction unmatched. The V gene's germline CDR1 is ENHRY and CDR2 SYGVKD. The DNA of the CDR3 is TGTGCCATCAGTGGACAGGGGATCCCCTACGAGCAGTACTTC. It specifies CAISGQGIPYEQYF.

The chain has TRBV5-6 and TRBJ2-1; 8 bases agree with TRBD1. The J segment lost 9 bases and the V segment lost 1 base, leaving 3 bases of the junction unmatched. The CDR3 spans 13 residues. The germline V gene has CDR1 SGHDT and CDR2 YYEEEE. This CDR3 is CASSLWTGFEQFF. The CDR3 DNA reads TGTGCCAGCAGCTTGTGGACAGGGTTTGAGCAGTTCTTC.

V usage is TRBV18 and J usage is TRBJ2-2, with no clear D. The CDR3 runs 14 residues. V dropped 2 bases and J dropped 0 bases, with 4 bases sitting between them. Germline assignment: CDR1 KGHSH and CDR2 LQKENI. CDR3: CASSPTPNTGELFF. The CDR3 DNA follows: TGTGCCAGCTCACCAACGCCGAACACCGGGGAGCTGTTTTTT.

The chain has TRBV7-2 and TRBJ2-2, with D perhaps matching TRBD1 (5 bases). V was shortened by 1 base and J by 5 bases, with 8 bases between the two germline ends. This CDR3 contains 14 residues. Germline V gene lookup returns CDR1 SGHTA and CDR2 FQGNSA. CDR3 bases: TGTGCCAGCAGCTTAGGTCAGGGTACCGGGGAGCTGTTTTTT. Translation gives CASSLGQGTGELFF.

V is TRBV11-2 and J is TRBJ2-1; D assignment may be TRBD1 or TRBD2 (5 bases each). Trimming removed 4 bases at V and 4 bases at J, with 14 bases between. This CDR3 comprises 15 residues. Germline V CDR1 and CDR2: SGHAT, FQNNGV. The CDR3 bases are TGTGCCAGCAGCTCAACCGGGACCAAATACAATGAGCAGTTCTTC. The encoded protein is CASSSTGTKYNEQFF.

This CDR3 reads CASSLPAGGSGELFF. In nucleotides, the CDR3 is TGTGCCAGCAGCTTGCCAGCGGGGGGGAGCGGGGAGCTGTTTTTT. This chain joins TRBV7-9 and TRBJ2-2; 10 bases map to TRBD2. The CDR3 runs 15 residues. Per germline, CDR1 SEHNR and CDR2 FQNEAQ (reference sequence). V shed 3 bases and J 7 bases; nucleotides not matched to a gene: 5. Variable domain in full (rest from reference TRBV7-9 and TRBJ2-2): DTGVSQNPRHKITKRGQNVTFRCDPISEHNRLYWYRQTLGQGPEFLTYFQNEAQLEKSRLLSDRFSAERPKGSFSTLEIQRTEQGDSAMYLCASSLPAGGSGELFFGEGSRLTVL.

CDR3 sequence (DNA): TGTGCCAGCAGCTTTCGACTAGCGGGGAGACAAGAGACCCAGTACTTC. Its translation: CASSFRLAGRQETQYF. The chain links TRBV11-2 to TRBJ2-5; TRBD2 agrees at 11 bases. CDR3 length equals 16 residues. The V segment lost 3 bases and the J segment 2 bases; nucleotides outside the gene matches: 5. Germline V gives CDR1 SGHAT, CDR2 FQNNGV.

V is TRBV4-3 and J is TRBJ1-2, with no clear D. V was shortened by 2 bases and J by 3 bases, with 13 bases between the two germline ends. This CDR3 comprises 15 residues. CDR1 and CDR2 (germline): LGHNA, YSLEER. The CDR3 sequence is CASSQLVSEDYGYTF. The CDR3 DNA is TGCGCCAGCAGCCAATTAGTCAGTGAGGACTATGGCTACACCTTC.

CDR3 region: CASSPQRGPTDTQYF. CDR3 DNA: TGTGCCAGCTCACCCCAGCGGGGGCCCACAGATACGCAGTATTTT. The chain is built from TRBV18 and TRBJ2-3; TRBD2 agrees at 8 bases. The trim removed 3 bases at V and 2 bases at J, leaving 4 bases unmatched. Germline CDR1 reads KGHSH; CDR2 reads LQKENI. CDR3 length: 15 amino acids.

The gene calls are TRBV29-1 and TRBJ2-1, with a weak D call TRBD2 (6 bases). In germline, CDR1 is SQVTM, CDR2 ANQGSEA. The CDR3 extends over 15 amino acids. V lost 5 bases, J lost 4 bases, and 18 bases lay in between. CDR3 nucleotides: TGCAGCGTTACTTCCGGGAGTGGTAGATACAATGAGCAGTTCTTC. Its translation is CSVTSGSGRYNEQFF.

A note on this clone: At one end the junction does not follow the germline gene, possibly because of a read error. The chain joins TRBV7-7 to TRBJ2-3; D tentatively fits TRBD1 or TRBD2 (5 bases each). The germline V gene has CDR1 SSHAT and CDR2 FNYEAQ (reference sequence). This CDR3 has 16 amino acids. The CDR3 DNA reads TGTGCTAGCAGCTTCGGGGCCCCTGGGGCCACAGATACGCAGTATTTT. Translating gives CASSFGAPGATDTQYF.